The 30 T cell receptor beta chains presented below share a single source sample, sequenced in a study of T cell repertoires in cytomegalovirus infection. One entry per CDR3 protein, called by TCRdb with MiXCR from the reads. Here the sample spans fewer than 650,000 distinct CDR3 sequences, about 40% being singletons. No antigens are known for them. The sample in question was cultured PBMCs, obtained from culture after CMV antigen stimulation. The receptors derive from a human donor in good health (CMV status not recorded). Some clones in this sample may be carry-over from other donors' samples.

The chain uses TRBV4-1 and TRBJ2-3, with D possibly called TRBD1 or TRBD2 (5 bases each). The germline CDR1 and CDR2 sequences are MGHRA and YSYEKL. V shed 8 bases and J shed 5 bases, with 20 bases lying between them. The CDR3 length is 15 residues. Here the CDR3 DNA reads TGCGCCAGCGGTAGCGCCGGGACCCGTAAAGATACGCAGTATTTT. Translated, it gives CASGSAGTRKDTQYF.

The V and J genes are TRBV5-4 and TRBJ2-2; 9 nucleotides line up with TRBD2. The ends lost 7 bases at V and 5 bases at J; junction bases unmatched: 15. The CDR3 extends over 17 amino acids. The V gene's germline CDR1 is SGHNT and CDR2 YYREEE (reference sequence). CDR3 bases: TGTGCCAGCCGGTCTCAGACCAGCGGGAGGAATACCGGGGAGCTGTTTTTT. Translation gives CASRSQTSGRNTGELFF.

This CDR3 is CASSEYTGWEAPGANVLTF. CDR3 sequence (DNA): TGTGCCAGCAGTGAATATACGGGGTGGGAGGCTCCTGGGGCCAACGTCCTGACTTTC. The chain recombines TRBV25-1 with TRBJ2-6; D is perhaps TRBD2 (6 bases). Germline CDR1 MGHDK, CDR2 SYGVNS. Trimming stripped 0 bases from V and 2 bases from J, with 17 bases between. The CDR3 has 19 residues.

The V and J genes are TRBV7-4 and TRBJ2-5, with D unclear. The CDR3 runs 13 residues. Germline CDR1 reads SGHVT; CDR2 reads SQSDAQ. The V end lost 3 bases, the J end lost 10 bases, and 15 bases lay between the germline ends. The CDR3 here is CASSFDGGEVQYF. The CDR3 nucleotides read TGTGCCAGCAGCTTCGATGGCGGCGAAGTCCAGTACTTC.

The count of this clonotype is one. The chain recombines TRBV6-1 with TRBJ1-3, with D perhaps TRBD1 (5 bases). The CDR3 length is 14 residues. V lost 7 bases and J lost 5, with 15 bases in between. Per germline, CDR1 MNHNS and CDR2 SASEGT. CDR3 sequence (DNA): TGTGCCAGCATACGGGGCAGCAGAAGAAACACCATATATTTT. Its translation is CASIRGSRRNTIYF.

V is TRBV6-2 or TRBV6-3 and J is TRBJ1-5, with a weak D call TRBD1 (5 bases). The V and J ends lost 5 bases and 6 bases respectively, with 17 bases between them. The germline V gene encodes CDR1 MNHEY and CDR2 SVGEGT. The CDR3 length is 15 residues. The CDR3 spells CASSAPEGPGQPQHF. In DNA, the CDR3 is TGTGCCAGCAGTGCGCCGGAGGGGCCGGGTCAGCCCCAGCATTTT.

This clonotype was detected only a few times. V usage is TRBV7-9 and J usage is TRBJ2-3; tentative D call: TRBD1 (5 bases). Per germline, CDR1 SEHNR and CDR2 FQNEAQ (reference sequence). V was pared by 5 bases and J by 3 bases, with 9 bases between. The CDR3 has 13 amino acids. The CDR3: CASSTSGTDTQYF. In nucleotides, the CDR3 is TGTGCCAGCAGCACCTCAGGGACAGATACGCAGTATTTT. The variable domain in full, completed from reference TRBV7-9 and TRBJ2-3, reads DTGVSQNPRHKITKRGQNVTFRCDPISEHNRLYWYRQTLGQGPEFLTYFQNEAQLEKSRLLSDRFSAERPKGSFSTLEIQRTEQGDSAMYLCASSTSGTDTQYFGPGTRLTVL.

This chain connects TRBV11-2 to TRBJ1-1; no reliable D call. Trimming left V 7 bases short and J 5 bases short, with 14 bases between. There are 13 residues in the CDR3. The germline CDR1 and CDR2 sequences are SGHAT and FQNNGV. The CDR3 coding sequence is TGTGCCAGCACCATCAGGACTGAGACTGAAGCTTTCTTT. Translating gives CASTIRTETEAFF.

The chain links TRBV12-3 or TRBV12-4 to TRBJ2-2, with no clear D. Trimming pared 2 bases from V and 6 bases from J, leaving 10 bases between. The CDR3 is 14 residues long. The CDR3, as DNA: TGTGCCAGCAGTTTACTCCCCCGGGCCGGGGAGCTGTTTTTT. It is translated as CASSLLPRAGELFF.

This clonotype was recorded a few times. The chain uses TRBV7-2 and TRBJ2-3; a weak D match, TRBD2 (6 bases). The CDR3 covers 12 residues. Looked up from germline, CDR1 is SGHTA and CDR2 is FQGNSA. V was pared by 8 bases and J by 3 bases, with 9 bases between. CDR3 residues: CASGTFTDTQYF. The CDR3 bases are TGTGCCAGCGGGACTTTTACAGATACGCAGTATTTT.

This clonotype was counted at least ten times. CDR3 sequence (DNA): TGTGCCAGCAGCCCCCCGGGAGCACCTGAGCAGTTCTTC. Amino acid sequence: CASSPPGAPEQFF. The chain links TRBV7-8 to TRBJ2-1; D may be TRBD2 (6 bases). The germline V gene encodes CDR1 SGHVS and CDR2 FQNEAQ. V lost 5 bases and J 9 bases, leaving 14 bases between the germline ends. This CDR3 is 13 amino acids long.

This rearrangement joins TRBV20-1 to TRBJ2-7, with a weak D call TRBD2 (5 bases). The CDR3 consists of 13 residues. Looked up from germline, CDR1 is DFQATT and CDR2 is SNEGSKA (reference sequence). The V end was cut by 4 bases, the J end by 0 bases, with 10 bases between. The DNA for the CDR3 is TGCAGTGCTACGACTGCGGGCTCCTACGAGCAGTACTTC. Encoded protein: CSATTAGSYEQYF.

The V call is TRBV7-9, the J call TRBJ1-5, with D maybe TRBD1 (5 bases). Deletions cut 1 base from V and 5 bases from J, with 12 bases between. Germline CDR1 is SEHNR and CDR2 is FQNEAQ (reference sequence). The CDR3 length is 15 residues. CDR3 nucleotides: TGTGCCAGCAGCTTAGGATCTGGGGGGGATCAGCCCCAGCATTTT. Translation gives CASSLGSGGDQPQHF.

This clonotype was observed a handful of times. The chain is built from TRBV7-2 and TRBJ1-2; D might be TRBD1 (5 bases). The V gene lost 6 bases and the J gene lost 4 bases, with 15 bases spanning the gap. This CDR3 has 14 amino acids. Looked up from germline, CDR1 is SGHTA and CDR2 is FQGNSA. The CDR3 DNA follows: TGTGCCAGCAGAGGTGACAGCGCCAGCTATGGCTACACCTTC. Translated, it gives CASRGDSASYGYTF.

The rearrangement uses TRBV7-8 and TRBJ2-7; 10 bases match TRBD2. Germline CDR1 and CDR2: SGHVS and FQNEAQ. The length of the CDR3 is 14 residues. The V and J ends lost 7 bases and 0 bases, in that order; junction bases with no gene match: 3. The chain's CDR3 is CASTGTSVSYEQYF. In DNA, the CDR3 is TGTGCCAGCACCGGGACTAGCGTCTCCTACGAGCAGTACTTC.

The chain links TRBV2 to TRBJ2-1; TRBD1 matches 9 bases. V shed 4 bases, J shed 8 bases, and the junction held 6 bases outside the gene matches. In germline, CDR1 is SNHLY, CDR2 FYNNEI. The CDR3 has 14 amino acids. In DNA, the CDR3 is TGTGCCAGCAGTGCGGGACAGGGAATGGATGAGCAGTTCTTC. Translated, it gives CASSAGQGMDEQFF.

This clonotype was picked up a small number of times. The chain links TRBV7-2 to TRBJ1-5; D remains ambiguous. The CDR3 loop spans 16 amino acids. V was pared by 0 bases and J by 5 bases, with 14 bases between. Looked up from germline, CDR1 is SGHTA and CDR2 is FQGNSA. The CDR3, as DNA: TGTGCCAGCAGCTTAGCGCTAGGTCAGAAGGATCAGCCCCAGCATTTT. Protein product: CASSLALGQKDQPQHF.

The V call is TRBV7-6, the J call TRBJ2-1; 8 positions match TRBD2. This CDR3 region has 17 residues. Trimming took 0 bases from V and 0 from J; bases not matched to a gene: 4. CDR1 is SGHVS, CDR2 FNYEAQ, per germline. The CDR3 DNA is TGTGCCAGCAGCTTAGCGACCGGGACTAGCTCCTACAATGAGCAGTTCTTC. It codes for CASSLATGTSSYNEQFF.

The chain joins TRBV6-5 to TRBJ2-5; 8 bases align to TRBD1. The CDR3 has 16 residues. Germline V gives CDR1 MNHEY, CDR2 SVGAGI. The junction had 10 bases not matched to a gene; V was cut back by 5 bases and J by 2 bases. CDR3 protein: CASSRAGQVFQETQYF. CDR3 nucleotides: TGTGCCAGCAGTAGGGCGGGACAGGTGTTTCAAGAGACCCAGTACTTC.

CDR3 sequence (DNA): TGTGCCAGCAGTCCGCGACTAGCGGGATTGGATGAGCAGTTCTTC. It encodes CASSPRLAGLDEQFF. The V call is TRBV12-3 or TRBV12-4, the J call TRBJ2-1; TRBD2 agrees at 11 bases. The J segment lost 8 bases and the V segment lost 5 bases, leaving 8 bases of the junction unmatched. This CDR3 is 15 amino acids long.

The J gene is TRBJ1-4, the V gene TRBV19; 10 bases map to TRBD1. This CDR3 region has 14 residues. Germline CDR1 reads LNHDA; CDR2 reads SQIVND (reference sequence). Germline trimming cut 8 bases from V and 8 bases from J; bases unmatched to any gene: 8. The CDR3 DNA is TGTGCCAGTCGGTTGGGACAGGGGTTAGAAAAACTGTTTTTT. Its protein product is CASRLGQGLEKLFF.

This clonotype was counted a few times. The chain employs TRBV11-3 and TRBJ2-1; D could derive from TRBD1 or TRBD2 (5 bases each). Between the trimmed V and J ends, which lost 5 bases and 6 bases, there was a span of 11 bases. Germline CDR1 is SGHNT and CDR2 is YENEEA. This CDR3 is 13 amino acids long. CDR3: CASSGLGANEQFF. CDR3 sequence (DNA): TGTGCCAGCAGCGGACTTGGGGCCAATGAGCAGTTCTTC.

The count of this clonotype is one. The rearrangement links TRBV4-1 to TRBJ1-1; D is ambiguous. Trimming shortened V by 0 bases and J by 6 bases, and 17 bases separated the two germline ends. Germline V gene lookup returns CDR1 MGHRA and CDR2 YSYEKL. The CDR3 extends over 16 amino acids. The CDR3 spells CASSQEVEREWAEAFF. CDR3 coding DNA: TGCGCCAGCAGCCAAGAGGTGGAAAGGGAATGGGCTGAAGCTTTCTTT.

The CDR3 region is CASTQGQLSYNSPLHF. Here the CDR3 DNA reads TGTGCCAGTACCCAGGGACAGTTAAGCTATAATTCACCCCTCCACTTT. This chain links TRBV19 with TRBJ1-6, with TRBD1 matching 7 bases. This CDR3 is 16 amino acids long. Germline V gene data show CDR1 as LNHDA and CDR2 as SQIVND (reference sequence). The ends lost 7 bases at V and 3 bases at J; junction bases unmatched: 9.

The chain links TRBV2 to TRBJ1-5, with D unresolved. The CDR3 loop spans 13 amino acids. Trimming removed 7 bases at V and 7 bases at J, with 14 bases between. Germline loops: CDR1 SNHLY, CDR2 FYNNEI. The CDR3 region has the DNA TGTGCCAGCAAAACGGCGGGGTCCCAGCCCCAGCATTTT. The encoded protein is CASKTAGSQPQHF.

The V gene is TRBV7-6, the J gene TRBJ2-5, with a weak D call TRBD2 (6 bases). This CDR3 contains 15 residues. V dropped 3 bases and J dropped 1 base, with 12 bases sitting between them. Germline CDR1 reads SGHVS; CDR2 reads FNYEAQ. This chain's CDR3 is CASSFRAGTQETQYF. The CDR3 DNA follows: TGTGCCAGCAGCTTTCGGGCGGGGACCCAAGAGACCCAGTACTTC.

V is TRBV6-1 and J is TRBJ2-1; D remains ambiguous. The CDR3 loop spans 13 amino acids. The V gene lost 4 bases and the J gene lost 7 bases, with 11 bases spanning the gap. Germline V gives CDR1 MNHNS, CDR2 SASEGT. The CDR3 region has the DNA TGTGCCAGCAGTGTCCCCCACGGGAATGAGCAGTTCTTC. Translated: CASSVPHGNEQFF.

The DNA for the CDR3 is TGTGCCAGCAGCCAATTAGCCCAGGGGGGCATTCAGTACTTC. Translating gives CASSQLAQGGIQYF. The rearrangement uses TRBV3-1 and TRBJ2-4; D perhaps matches TRBD1 (7 bases). The V and J ends lost 2 bases and 9 bases respectively, with 14 bases between them. CDR1 is LGHDT and CDR2 is YNNKEL in the germline V gene (reference sequence). The CDR3 loop spans 14 amino acids.

This rearrangement joins TRBV6-2 or TRBV6-3 to TRBJ2-7; D remains unclear. The CDR3 covers 14 residues. Trimming shortened V by 2 bases and J by 5 bases, and 13 bases separated the two germline ends. Germline CDR1 reads MNHEY; CDR2 reads SVGEGT. CDR3 sequence: CASSYGLTWDEQYF. CDR3 bases: TGTGCCAGCAGTTACGGATTAACTTGGGACGAGCAGTACTTC.

V is TRBV6-6 and J is TRBJ2-3; the match to TRBD2 covers 13 bases. This CDR3 contains 17 residues. Trimming cost V 6 bases and J 3 bases; bases outside gene matches: 9. Per the germline V gene, CDR1 is MNHNY and CDR2 is SVGAGI (reference sequence). CDR3 DNA: TGTGCCAGCAGACCTGGGACTAGCGGGAAAAGAACAGATACGCAGTATTTT. Translating gives CASRPGTSGKRTDTQYF.